Following are 17 T cell receptor beta chains from one sample sequenced in a study of blood T cell repertoires in COVID-19. Assay: immunoSEQ multiplex PCR; the TCRdb copy retains only in-frame clones and omits some. The sample has 100,000 or so clones, 91% seen once; the top ten hold roughly a sixth. Sequencing used peripheral blood. The receptor source for this set is a middle-aged man with acute or convalescent COVID-19.

This chain connects TRBV5-5 to TRBJ2-1; 7 bases are a match to TRBD1. This CDR3 is 15 amino acids long. Trimming cost V 4 bases and J 1 base; bases outside gene matches: 5. Looked up from germline, CDR1 is SGHKS and CDR2 is YYEKEE (reference sequence). CDR3 loop: CASSPDRVSYNEQFF. The CDR3 nucleotides are TGTGCCAGCAGCCCTGACAGGGTTTCCTACAATGAGCAGTTCTTC.

In this sample, this clone turned up a few times. The chain employs TRBV7-2 and TRBJ1-3; D is ambiguous. Germline CDR1 reads SGHTA; CDR2 reads FQGNSA. V was pared by 5 bases and J by 2 bases, with 19 bases between. The CDR3 spans 17 residues. CDR3 loop: CASSPYPGAWAGNTIYF. The CDR3 coding sequence is TGTGCCAGCAGCCCTTACCCGGGAGCCTGGGCTGGAAACACCATATATTTT.

The gene calls are TRBV20-1 and TRBJ2-7; 7 bases line up with TRBD1. The germline V gene encodes CDR1 DFQATT and CDR2 SNEGSKA (reference sequence). The CDR3 runs 13 residues. V dropped 3 bases and J dropped 4; count of bases not matched to a gene: 6. Here the CDR3 DNA reads TGCAGTGCTAGTTTCGGCAGGGGGTACGAGCAGTACTTC. Translated, it gives CSASFGRGYEQYF.

The chain joins TRBV24-1 to TRBJ2-3; TRBD1 is a possible D gene (6 bases). CDR1 is KGHDR and CDR2 is SFDVKD in the germline V gene. The CDR3 covers 17 residues. Trimming left V 5 bases short and J 0 bases short, with 17 bases between. The CDR3 sequence is CATSVRMTGMSTDTQYF. Written as DNA, the CDR3 is TGTGCCACCAGTGTCCGGATGACAGGAATGAGCACAGATACGCAGTATTTT.

The rearrangement links TRBV9 to TRBJ1-6, with 7 bases identical to TRBD1. The CDR3 runs to 14 residues. V shed 4 bases and J 8 bases; nucleotides not matched to a gene: 6. The germline V gene has CDR1 SGDLS and CDR2 YYNGEE. The CDR3: CASSTGTEYSPLHF. The CDR3 DNA follows: TGTGCCAGCAGCACCGGGACAGAATATTCACCCCTCCACTTT.

V gene TRBV7-3 combines with J gene TRBJ2-1; 11 bases agree with TRBD2. Germline assignment: CDR1 SGHTA and CDR2 FQGTGA. The CDR3 sequence is 16 residues long. Trimming cost V 6 bases and J 5 bases; bases outside gene matches: 9. CDR3 amino acids: CASSYTGTSGNNEQFF. CDR3 coding DNA: TGTGCCAGCAGTTATACAGGGACTAGCGGTAACAATGAGCAGTTCTTC.

The CDR3 DNA is TGTGCCAGCCGTATAACCGGGACAGGGGCCAACACCGGGGAGCTGTTTTTT. This gives the protein CASRITGTGANTGELFF. This chain links TRBV27 with TRBJ2-2; 10 bases match TRBD1. The length of the CDR3 is 17 residues. Germline V CDR1 and CDR2: MNHEY, SMNVEV (reference sequence). After removal of 8 bases from V and 2 bases from J, the junction contained 11 bases not matched to a gene.

This chain connects TRBV11-3 to TRBJ2-2; a weak D match, TRBD2 (7 bases). V was pared by 5 bases and J by 4 bases, with 20 bases between. Germline V gene data show CDR1 as SGHNT and CDR2 as YENEEA. The CDR3 has 17 residues. The CDR3 coding sequence is TGTGCCAGCAGCCCAAGGGGGGGTAGCGCCTTCACCGGGGAGCTGTTTTTT. Translated, it gives CASSPRGGSAFTGELFF.

J is TRBJ1-5 and V is TRBV19; D is possibly TRBD1 (5 bases). This CDR3 has 15 residues. Germline CDR1 reads LNHDA; CDR2 reads SQIVND (reference sequence). The ends were cut back, 3 bases at V and 5 bases at J, with 14 bases in the middle. The CDR3 here is CASSMTQAGHQPQHF. CDR3 in DNA: TGTGCCAGTAGTATGACCCAGGCAGGGCATCAGCCCCAGCATTTT.

The chain couples TRBV21-1 to TRBJ2-5; the DNA was not compared with TRBD1, the D call given in the table. TRBV21-1 is classified as a pseudogene. The length of the CDR3 is 15 residues. CDR3 nucleotide sequence: TGTGCCAGCAGCAAAGAGGGCAGGGAACAAGAGACCCAGTACTTC. Translated: CASSKEGREQETQYF.

The chain links TRBV24-1 to TRBJ1-5, with 10 bases that match TRBD1. Germline CDR1 and CDR2: KGHDR and SFDVKD. CDR3 length equals 15 residues. V was clipped by 7 bases and J by 4 bases; unmatched bases: 6. CDR3 sequence reads: CATSPGQGFNQPQHF. The CDR3 region has the DNA TGTGCCACCAGCCCGGGACAGGGGTTTAATCAGCCCCAGCATTTT.

The rearrangement joins TRBV6-5 to TRBJ1-1, with D unresolved. CDR3 length: 16 amino acids. V dropped 0 bases and J dropped 0 bases, with 11 bases sitting between them. CDR1 is MNHEY, CDR2 SVGAGI, per germline. CDR3 sequence reads: CASSYSNSQMNTEAFF. In DNA form, the CDR3 reads TGTGCCAGCAGTTACTCGAATTCGCAGATGAACACTGAAGCTTTCTTT.

The chain has TRBV5-5 and TRBJ1-5; 7 bases agree with TRBD1. The CDR3 loop spans 18 amino acids. The germline V gene encodes CDR1 SGHKS and CDR2 YYEKEE (reference sequence). After removal of 1 base from V and 4 bases from J, the junction contained 14 bases not matched to a gene. For the CDR3, the DNA is TGTGCCAGCAGCTTGCTCCCGAAGACAGGGTATCGGAATCAGCCCCAGCATTTT. Translating gives CASSLLPKTGYRNQPQHF.

Only one count was recorded for this clone. The genes are TRBV5-6 and TRBJ1-2, with 8 bases fitting TRBD1. The CDR3 spans 14 residues. Trimming took 5 bases from V and 2 from J; bases not matched to a gene: 5. The germline V gene has CDR1 SGHDT and CDR2 YYEEEE. CDR3 sequence (DNA): TGTGCCAGCAGATCTACAGGGGGAAACTATGGCTACACCTTC. It is translated as CASRSTGGNYGYTF.

The chain links TRBV9 to TRBJ2-5; tentative D call: TRBD1 (5 bases). With 4 bases removed from V and 7 bases from J, the gap between germline ends came to 14 bases. The CDR3 is made up of 13 amino acids. Germline loops: CDR1 SGDLS, CDR2 YYNGEE. CDR3 DNA: TGTGCCAGCAGCCCCCGGCGACAGTTGACCCAGTACTTC. Protein product: CASSPRRQLTQYF.

This clone was observed once. The chain is built from TRBV7-9 and TRBJ2-7; tentatively, D is TRBD2 (6 bases). CDR1 and CDR2 from the germline V gene are SEHNR and FQNEAQ (reference sequence). V was pared by 1 base and J by 0 bases, with 13 bases between. This CDR3 contains 16 residues. CDR3 loop: CASSLGGTASSYEQYF. The CDR3 bases are TGTGCCAGCAGCTTAGGCGGGACGGCTAGCTCCTACGAGCAGTACTTC. Combining the CDR3 with reference TRBV7-9 and TRBJ2-7 gives the whole variable domain DTGVSQNPRHKITKRGQNVTFRCDPISEHNRLYWYRQTLGQGPEFLTYFQNEAQLEKSRLLSDRFSAERPKGSFSTLEIQRTEQGDSAMYLCASSLGGTASSYEQYFGPGTRLTVT.

The chain is built from TRBV11-2 and TRBJ2-2; D not certain. CDR3 length: 13 amino acids. The V gene's germline CDR1 is SGHAT and CDR2 FQNNGV. V lost 5 bases and J 6 bases, leaving 10 bases between the germline ends. The CDR3 reads CASSDTLPGELFF. As DNA, the CDR3 is TGTGCCAGCAGCGATACCCTACCCGGGGAGCTGTTTTTT.